Each of the 5 T cell receptor beta chains below was sequenced from the same sample in a study of cytotoxic CD8 clonotypes in ibrutinib-treated CLL. Only in-frame clones appear in the TCRdb table, and some are missing; sequencing was by immunoSEQ multiplex PCR. The sample lists approximately 170,000 clones, approximately 90% occurring once. This specimen was PBMCs, taken at disease progression, from a patient treated with ibrutinib. The origin of the receptors is a human donor with chronic lymphocytic leukemia.

The genes are TRBV27 and TRBJ2-1; TRBD2 matches at 7 bases. The junction had 10 bases not matched to a gene; V was cut back by 2 bases and J by 0 bases. This CDR3 is built from 18 residues. The germline gives CDR1 MNHEY, CDR2 SMNVEV (reference sequence). The CDR3 protein is CASSLDPRLASSYNEQFF. CDR3 DNA sequence: TGTGCCAGCAGTTTAGATCCCCGACTAGCTAGCTCCTACAATGAGCAGTTCTTC.

The CDR3 DNA follows: TGTGCCAGCAGCTTAACGGGCTTAAGTGGCGACGAGCAGTACTTC. It yields the protein CASSLTGLSGDEQYF. The J gene is TRBJ2-7, the V gene TRBV7-3; D not certain. Germline V gene sequence: CDR1 SGHTA, CDR2 FQGTGA. V gave up 0 bases and J gave up 5 bases, with 14 bases separating them. This CDR3 has 15 residues.

Only one count was recorded for this clone. The V and J genes are TRBV28 and TRBJ2-3; no clear D. V lost 6 bases to trimming and J lost 1 base, with 11 bases between them. Per germline, CDR1 MDHEN and CDR2 SYDVKM. The CDR3 sequence is 14 residues long. CDR3 protein: CASSPTAGTDTQYF. DNA of the CDR3: TGTGCCAGCAGCCCGACCGCGGGCACAGATACGCAGTATTTT.

This rearrangement joins TRBV6-1 to TRBJ2-4, with D unresolved. There are 12 residues in the CDR3. The V and J ends lost 2 bases and 12 bases respectively, with 11 bases between them. The V gene's germline CDR1 is MNHNS and CDR2 SASEGT. The CDR3 bases are TGTGCCAGCAGTGAACAACTTATCACTCAGTACTTC. It specifies CASSEQLITQYF.

This clone was seen a few times. This chain uses TRBV28 with TRBJ2-3; D may be TRBD1 (6 bases). The length of the CDR3 is 14 residues. Germline assignment: CDR1 MDHEN and CDR2 SYDVKM. The V gene lost 7 bases and the J gene lost 0 bases, with 11 bases spanning the gap. The CDR3 sequence is CASIPQGSTDTQYF. The CDR3 DNA reads TGTGCCAGCATCCCCCAGGGGAGCACAGATACGCAGTATTTT.